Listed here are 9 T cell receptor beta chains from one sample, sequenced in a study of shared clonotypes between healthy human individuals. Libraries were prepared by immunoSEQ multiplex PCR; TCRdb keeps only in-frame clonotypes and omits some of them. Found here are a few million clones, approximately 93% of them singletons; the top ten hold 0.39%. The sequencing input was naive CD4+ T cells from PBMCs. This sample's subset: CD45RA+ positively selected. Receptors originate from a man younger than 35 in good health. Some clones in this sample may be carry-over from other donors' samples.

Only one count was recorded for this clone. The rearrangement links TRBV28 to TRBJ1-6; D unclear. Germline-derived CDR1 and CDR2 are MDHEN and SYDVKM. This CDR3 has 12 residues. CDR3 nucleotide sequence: TGTGCGAGTGCGCGGTCTGGTTCACCCCTCCACTTT. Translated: CASARSGSPLHF.

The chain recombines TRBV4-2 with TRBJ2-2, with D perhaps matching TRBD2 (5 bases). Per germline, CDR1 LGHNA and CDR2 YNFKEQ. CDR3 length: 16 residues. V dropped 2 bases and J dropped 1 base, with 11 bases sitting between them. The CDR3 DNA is TGTGCCAGCAGCCAAACCGGACTGGTGAACACCGGGGAGCTGTTTTTT. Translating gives CASSQTGLVNTGELFF.

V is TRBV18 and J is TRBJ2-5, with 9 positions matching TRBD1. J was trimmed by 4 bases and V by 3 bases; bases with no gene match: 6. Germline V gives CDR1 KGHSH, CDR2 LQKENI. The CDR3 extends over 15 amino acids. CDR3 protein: CASSPLGQGRETQYF. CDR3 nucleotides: TGTGCCAGCTCACCGCTTGGACAGGGGCGAGAGACCCAGTACTTC. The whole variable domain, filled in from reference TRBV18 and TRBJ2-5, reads NAGVMQNPRHLVRRRGQEARLRCSPMKGHSHVYWYRQLPEEGLKFMVYLQKENIIDESGMPKERFSAEFPKEGPSILRIQQVVRGDSAAYFCASSPLGQGRETQYFGPGTRLLVL.

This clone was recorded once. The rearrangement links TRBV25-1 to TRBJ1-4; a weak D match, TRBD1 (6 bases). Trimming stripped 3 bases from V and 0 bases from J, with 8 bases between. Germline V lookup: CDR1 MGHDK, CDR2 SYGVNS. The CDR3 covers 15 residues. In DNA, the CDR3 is TGTGCCAGCAGTGACAACAGGGCAACTAATGAAAAACTGTTTTTT. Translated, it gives CASSDNRATNEKLFF.

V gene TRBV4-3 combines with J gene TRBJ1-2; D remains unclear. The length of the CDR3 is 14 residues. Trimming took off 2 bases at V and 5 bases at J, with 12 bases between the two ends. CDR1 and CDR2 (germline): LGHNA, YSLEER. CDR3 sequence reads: CASSQLVDGYGYTF. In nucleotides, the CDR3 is TGCGCCAGCAGCCAATTGGTTGACGGTTATGGCTACACCTTC.

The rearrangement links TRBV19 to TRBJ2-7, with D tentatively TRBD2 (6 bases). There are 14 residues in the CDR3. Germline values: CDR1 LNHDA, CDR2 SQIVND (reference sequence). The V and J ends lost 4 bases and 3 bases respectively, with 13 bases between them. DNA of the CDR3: TGTGCCAGTAGTAGAGGGACTGTGGGCTACGAGCAGTACTTC. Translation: CASSRGTVGYEQYF.

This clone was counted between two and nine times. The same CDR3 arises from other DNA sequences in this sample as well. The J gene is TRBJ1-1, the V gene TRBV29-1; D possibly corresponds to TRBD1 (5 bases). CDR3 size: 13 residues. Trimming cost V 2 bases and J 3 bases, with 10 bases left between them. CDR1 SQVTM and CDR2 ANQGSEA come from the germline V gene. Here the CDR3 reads CSVERGRDTEAFF. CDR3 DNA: TGCAGCGTTGAAAGGGGAAGGGACACTGAAGCTTTCTTT.

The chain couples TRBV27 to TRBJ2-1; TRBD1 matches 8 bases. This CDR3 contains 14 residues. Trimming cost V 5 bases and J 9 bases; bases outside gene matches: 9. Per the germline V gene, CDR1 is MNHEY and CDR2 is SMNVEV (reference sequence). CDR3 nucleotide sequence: TGTGCCAGCAGTCCCGGACAGGGAGACGGTGAGCAGTTCTTC. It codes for CASSPGQGDGEQFF.

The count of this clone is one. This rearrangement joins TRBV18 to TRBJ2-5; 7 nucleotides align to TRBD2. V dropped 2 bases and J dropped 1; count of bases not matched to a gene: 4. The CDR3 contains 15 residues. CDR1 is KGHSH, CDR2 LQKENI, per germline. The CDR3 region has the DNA TGTGCCAGCTCACCAGCCGGGGGGATCCAAGAGACCCAGTACTTC. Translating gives CASSPAGGIQETQYF. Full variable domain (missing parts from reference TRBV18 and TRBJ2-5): NAGVMQNPRHLVRRRGQEARLRCSPMKGHSHVYWYRQLPEEGLKFMVYLQKENIIDESGMPKERFSAEFPKEGPSILRIQQVVRGDSAAYFCASSPAGGIQETQYFGPGTRLLVL.